This T cell receptor (beta chain) emerged from a study of shared clonotypes between healthy human individuals. Findings and caveats of the study: Non-shared clonotypes were found to have lower generation probabilities than the clonotypes that were shared by all four of the sorted-subset donors.

Germline lookup yields CDR1 SGHVS and CDR2 FNYEAQ. Trimming took 0 bases from V and 6 from J, leaving 11 bases between them. The CDR3 length is 15 residues. In the original processing: Because ImmunoSEQ provided only junction sequences with no quality scores, the filtering differed. Sequenced by immunoSEQ multiplex PCR; TCRdb stores in-frame clones only, minus some. V and J calls and clone size follow that table, whereas D and trimming were derived from the DNA. The data show some 2,100,000 clones, around 95% seen once. With respect to this clone: Its antigen is still unknown.

Naive CD45RA+ and memory CD45RA-negative subsets were split from CD4+ cells. The specimen sequenced was naive CD4+ T cells sorted from blood. The subset is: CD45RA+ positively selected. The rearrangement uses TRBV7-6 and TRBJ1-4; D is perhaps TRBD1 (6 bases). The source is a man in his late teens or twenties in good health. CDR3 loop: CASSLAGAGDEKLFF. The CDR3 DNA reads TGTGCCAGCAGCTTAGCTGGGGCAGGGGATGAAAAACTGTTTTTT.